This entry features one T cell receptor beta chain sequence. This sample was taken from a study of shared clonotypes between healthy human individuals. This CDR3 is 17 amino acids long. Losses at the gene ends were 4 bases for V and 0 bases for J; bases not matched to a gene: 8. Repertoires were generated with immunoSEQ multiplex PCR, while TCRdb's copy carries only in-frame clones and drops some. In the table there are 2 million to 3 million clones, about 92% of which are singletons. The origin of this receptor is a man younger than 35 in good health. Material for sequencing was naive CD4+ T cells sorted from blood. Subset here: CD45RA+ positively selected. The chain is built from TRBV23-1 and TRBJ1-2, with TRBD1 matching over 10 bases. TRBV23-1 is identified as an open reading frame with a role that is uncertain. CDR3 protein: CASSPDRGYQSNYGYTF. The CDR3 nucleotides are TGCGCCAGCAGTCCGGACAGGGGGTACCAATCTAACTATGGCTACACCTTC.